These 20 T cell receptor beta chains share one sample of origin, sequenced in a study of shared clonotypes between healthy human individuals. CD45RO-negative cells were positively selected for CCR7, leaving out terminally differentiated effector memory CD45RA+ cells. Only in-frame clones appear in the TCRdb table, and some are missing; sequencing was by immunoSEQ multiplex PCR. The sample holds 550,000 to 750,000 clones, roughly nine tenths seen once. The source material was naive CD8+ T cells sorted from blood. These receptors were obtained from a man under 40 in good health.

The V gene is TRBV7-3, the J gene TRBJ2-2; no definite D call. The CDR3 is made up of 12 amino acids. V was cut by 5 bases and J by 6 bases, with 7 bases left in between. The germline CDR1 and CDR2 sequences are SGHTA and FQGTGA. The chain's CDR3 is CASSPPSGELFF. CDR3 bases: TGTGCCAGCAGCCCACCCTCCGGGGAGCTGTTTTTT.

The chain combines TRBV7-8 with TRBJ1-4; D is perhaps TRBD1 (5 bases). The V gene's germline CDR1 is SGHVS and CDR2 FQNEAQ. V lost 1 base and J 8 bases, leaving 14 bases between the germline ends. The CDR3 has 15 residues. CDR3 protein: CASSLEAGLGEKLFF. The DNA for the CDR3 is TGTGCCAGCAGCTTAGAGGCGGGGCTCGGGGAAAAACTGTTTTTT.

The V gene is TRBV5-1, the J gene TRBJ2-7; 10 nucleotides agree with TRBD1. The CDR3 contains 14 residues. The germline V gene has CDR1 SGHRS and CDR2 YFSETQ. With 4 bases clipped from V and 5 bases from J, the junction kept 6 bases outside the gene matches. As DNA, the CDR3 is TGCGCCAGCAGCAAGGGACAGGGGCCCGACGAGCAGTACTTC. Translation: CASSKGQGPDEQYF.

CDR3 coding DNA: TGTGCCAGTAGTATTACCGCCTGGGGAGCGACTGCTTACAATGAGCAGTTCTTC. Translation: CASSITAWGATAYNEQFF. The chain carries TRBV19 and TRBJ2-1; a weak D match, TRBD2 (5 bases). Germline CDR1 is LNHDA and CDR2 is SQIVND (reference sequence). The CDR3 covers 18 residues. With 3 bases removed from V and 4 bases from J, the gap between germline ends came to 22 bases.

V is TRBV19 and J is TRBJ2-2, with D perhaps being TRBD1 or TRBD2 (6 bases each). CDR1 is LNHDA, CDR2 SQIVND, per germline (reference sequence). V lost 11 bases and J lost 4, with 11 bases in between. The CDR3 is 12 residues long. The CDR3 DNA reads TGTGCCTCTAAGGGGGGCACCGGGGAGCTGTTTTTT. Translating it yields CASKGGTGELFF.

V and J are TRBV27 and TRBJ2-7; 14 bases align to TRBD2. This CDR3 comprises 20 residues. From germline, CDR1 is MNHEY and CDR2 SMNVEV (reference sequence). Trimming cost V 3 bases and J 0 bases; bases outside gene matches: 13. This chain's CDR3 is CASSLYVGLAGGRRSYEQYF. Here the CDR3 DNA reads TGTGCCAGCAGTTTGTACGTAGGACTAGCGGGAGGACGTCGCTCCTACGAGCAGTACTTC.

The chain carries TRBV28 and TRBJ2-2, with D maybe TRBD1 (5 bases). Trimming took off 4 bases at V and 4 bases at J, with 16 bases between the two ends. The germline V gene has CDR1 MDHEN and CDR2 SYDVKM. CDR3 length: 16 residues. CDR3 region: CASSSRNQGSTGELFF. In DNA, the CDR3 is TGTGCCAGCAGTTCAAGAAATCAGGGTAGCACCGGGGAGCTGTTTTTT.

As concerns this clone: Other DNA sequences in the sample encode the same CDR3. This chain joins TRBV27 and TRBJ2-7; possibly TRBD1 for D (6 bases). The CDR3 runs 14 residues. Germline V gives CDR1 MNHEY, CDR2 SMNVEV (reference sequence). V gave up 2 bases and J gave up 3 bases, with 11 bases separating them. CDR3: CASSLTGSFYEQYF. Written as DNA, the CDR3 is TGTGCCAGCAGTTTAACAGGGTCCTTCTACGAGCAGTACTTC.

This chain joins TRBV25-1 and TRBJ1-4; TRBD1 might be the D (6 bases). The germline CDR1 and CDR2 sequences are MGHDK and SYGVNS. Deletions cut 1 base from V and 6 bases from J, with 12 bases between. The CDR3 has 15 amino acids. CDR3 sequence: CASSELGGADEKLFF. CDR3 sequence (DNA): TGTGCCAGCAGTGAATTGGGGGGGGCGGATGAAAAACTGTTTTTT.

As DNA, the CDR3 is TGTGCCAGCAGCCAATGGACTAGCCCCCAAGAGACCCAGTACTTC. Its translation is CASSQWTSPQETQYF. The V call is TRBV4-2, the J call TRBJ2-5; 8 positions agree with TRBD2. CDR3 length equals 15 residues. V lost 2 bases to trimming and J lost 1 base; unmatched junction nucleotides: 3. Germline loops: CDR1 LGHNA, CDR2 YNFKEQ.

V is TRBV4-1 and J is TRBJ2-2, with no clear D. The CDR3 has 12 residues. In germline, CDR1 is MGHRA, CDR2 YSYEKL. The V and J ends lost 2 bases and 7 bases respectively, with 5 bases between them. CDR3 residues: CASSQSNGELFF. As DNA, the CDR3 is TGCGCCAGCAGCCAAAGTAACGGGGAGCTGTTTTTT.

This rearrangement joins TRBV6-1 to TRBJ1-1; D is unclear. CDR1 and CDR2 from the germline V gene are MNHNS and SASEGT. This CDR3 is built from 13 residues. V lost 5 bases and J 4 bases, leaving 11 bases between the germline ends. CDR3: CASSKEVTTEAFF. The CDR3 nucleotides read TGTGCCAGCAGTAAAGAAGTGACCACTGAAGCTTTCTTT.

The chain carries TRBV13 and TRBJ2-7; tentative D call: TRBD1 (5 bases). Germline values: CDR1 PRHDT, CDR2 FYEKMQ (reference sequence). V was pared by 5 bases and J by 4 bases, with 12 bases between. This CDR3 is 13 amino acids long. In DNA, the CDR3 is TGTGCCAGCAGCCCGGACACCTCGTACGAGCAGTACTTC. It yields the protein CASSPDTSYEQYF.

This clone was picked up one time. CDR3 DNA sequence: TGTGCCAGCAGCTTCGCGACCGCGGATGAGCAGTTCTTC. Its translation is CASSFATADEQFF. The chain has TRBV11-2 and TRBJ2-1; unclear D gene. Trimming cost V 3 bases and J 8 bases, with 11 bases left between them. The CDR3 sequence is 13 residues long. Per germline, CDR1 SGHAT and CDR2 FQNNGV. Based on the CDR3 plus reference TRBV11-2 and TRBJ2-1, the full variable domain is EAGVAQSPRYKIIEKRQSVAFWCNPISGHATLYWYQQILGQGPKLLIQFQNNGVVDDSQLPKDRFSAERLKGVDSTLKIQPAKLEDSAVYLCASSFATADEQFFGPGTRLTVL.

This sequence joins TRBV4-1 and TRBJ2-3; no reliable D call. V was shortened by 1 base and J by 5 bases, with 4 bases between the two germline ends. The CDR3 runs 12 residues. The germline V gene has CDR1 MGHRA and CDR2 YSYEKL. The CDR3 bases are TGCGCCAGCAGCCAAGGGGGAGATACGCAGTATTTT. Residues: CASSQGGDTQYF.

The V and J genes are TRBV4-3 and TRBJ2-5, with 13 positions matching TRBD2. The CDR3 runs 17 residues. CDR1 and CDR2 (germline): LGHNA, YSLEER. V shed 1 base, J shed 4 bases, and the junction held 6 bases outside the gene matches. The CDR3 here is CASSQGRTSGRGETQYF. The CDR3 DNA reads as TGCGCCAGCAGCCAAGGGAGGACTAGCGGGAGAGGAGAGACCCAGTACTTC.

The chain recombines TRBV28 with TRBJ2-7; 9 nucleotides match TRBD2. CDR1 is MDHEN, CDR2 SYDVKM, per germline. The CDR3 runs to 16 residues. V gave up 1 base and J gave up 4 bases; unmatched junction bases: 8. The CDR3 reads CASSLLGASGTYEQYF. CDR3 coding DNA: TGTGCCAGCAGTTTATTAGGGGCTAGCGGGACATACGAGCAGTACTTC.

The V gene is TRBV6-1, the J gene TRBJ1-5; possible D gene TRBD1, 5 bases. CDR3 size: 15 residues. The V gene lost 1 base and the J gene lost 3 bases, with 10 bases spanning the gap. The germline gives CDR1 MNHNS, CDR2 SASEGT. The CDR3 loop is CASSEDQGYNQPQHF. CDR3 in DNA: TGTGCCAGCAGTGAAGATCAGGGATACAATCAGCCCCAGCATTTT.

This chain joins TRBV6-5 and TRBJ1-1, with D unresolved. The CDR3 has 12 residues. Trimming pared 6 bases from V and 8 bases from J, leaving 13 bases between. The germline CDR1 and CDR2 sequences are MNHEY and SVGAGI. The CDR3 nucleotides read TGTGCCAGCAGGGGTGGCTCTTCCGAAGCTTTCTTT. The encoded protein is CASRGGSSEAFF.

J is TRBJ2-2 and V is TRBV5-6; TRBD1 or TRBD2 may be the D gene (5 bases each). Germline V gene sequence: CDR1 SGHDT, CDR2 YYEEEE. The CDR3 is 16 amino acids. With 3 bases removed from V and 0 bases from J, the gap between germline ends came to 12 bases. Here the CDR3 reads CASSSTGTSNTGELFF. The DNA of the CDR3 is TGTGCCAGCAGCTCGACCGGGACCTCGAACACCGGGGAGCTGTTTTTT.